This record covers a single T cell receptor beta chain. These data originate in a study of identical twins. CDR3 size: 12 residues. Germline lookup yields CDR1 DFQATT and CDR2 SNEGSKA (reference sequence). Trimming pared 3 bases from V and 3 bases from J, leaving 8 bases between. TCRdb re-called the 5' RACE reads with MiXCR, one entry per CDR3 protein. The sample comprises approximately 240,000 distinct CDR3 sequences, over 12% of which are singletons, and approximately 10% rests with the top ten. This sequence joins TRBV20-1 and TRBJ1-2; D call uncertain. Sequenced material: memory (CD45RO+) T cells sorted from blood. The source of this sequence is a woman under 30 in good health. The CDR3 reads CSASHGDYGYTF. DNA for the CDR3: TGCAGTGCTAGCCACGGGGACTATGGCTACACCTTC.